This T cell receptor beta chain was documented in a study of identical twins. Every sampled donor was Caucasian and healthy. Worth noting for this clonotype: The antigen is undetermined.

One entry per CDR3 protein, called by TCRdb with MiXCR from the 5' RACE reads. The sample lists around 95,000 distinct CDR3 sequences, 4.5% to 6.5% occurring once. Looked up from germline, CDR1 is LGHDT and CDR2 is YNNKEL (reference sequence). The V and J ends lost 8 bases and 5 bases respectively, with 15 bases between them. The CDR3 length is 13 residues. Findings of the study overall: Cord blood beta clonotypes that were abundant carried fewer insertions, and memory repertoires showed no such trend.

The receptor was isolated from a woman aged 45-60 years in good health. The source material was memory T cells sorted from blood. The J gene is TRBJ1-1, the V gene TRBV3-1, with no clear D. CDR3 coding DNA: TGTGCCAGCGGAATGGTTGTGGGGACTGAAGCTTTCTTT. Its translation is CASGMVVGTEAFF. The variable domain in full, completed from reference TRBV3-1 and TRBJ1-1, reads DTAVSQTPKYLVTQMGNDKSIKCEQNLGHDTMYWYKQDSKKFLKIMFSYNNKELIINETVPNRFSPKSPDKAHLNLHINSLELGDSAVYFCASGMVVGTEAFFGQGTRLTVV.